Presented here are 19 T cell receptor beta chains from one specimen sequenced in a study of T cell repertoires in cytomegalovirus infection. A single record per CDR3 protein comes from TCRdb applying MiXCR to the reads. The profile shows under 450,000 distinct CDR3 sequences, approximately 30% of them singletons. These receptors have no known antigen. This sample comprised cultured PBMCs, obtained from culture after CMV antigen stimulation. The receptor source for this set is a human donor in good health (CMV status not recorded). Some clones in this sample may be carry-over from other donors' samples.

This clonotype was seen more than once but under ten times. The V gene is TRBV7-2, the J gene TRBJ2-1, with 14 bases identical to TRBD2. V lost 0 bases, J lost 4 bases, and 11 bases stayed unmatched. The CDR3 runs to 20 residues. CDR1 is SGHTA, CDR2 FQGNSA, per germline. The CDR3: CASSLAGLAGGLPLYNEQFF. In DNA, the CDR3 is TGTGCCAGCAGCTTAGCCGGACTAGCGGGGGGTCTTCCGTTATACAATGAGCAGTTCTTC.

This clonotype was seen a few times. This sequence joins TRBV11-2 and TRBJ2-7, with D uncertain. V shed 2 bases and J shed 5 bases, with 13 bases lying between them. This CDR3 has 14 amino acids. From germline, CDR1 is SGHAT and CDR2 FQNNGV. The CDR3 spells CASSLRFSTDEQYV. The CDR3, as DNA: TGTGCCAGCAGCTTAAGGTTTAGCACGGACGAGCAGTACGTC.

This clonotype has a count of ten or more. V and J are TRBV11-1 and TRBJ2-1; no firm D call. Germline loops: CDR1 SGHAT, CDR2 FQDESV (reference sequence). Trimming left V 5 bases short and J 4 bases short, with 6 bases between. The CDR3 has 12 residues. This CDR3 reads CASSDSYNEQFF. DNA for the CDR3: TGTGCCAGCAGCGACTCGTACAATGAGCAGTTCTTC.

The chain uses TRBV12-5 and TRBJ1-1; maybe TRBD1 (6 bases). The CDR3 loop spans 19 amino acids. The germline V gene has CDR1 LGHNT and CDR2 FRNRAP. V lost 2 bases and J lost 2, with 24 bases in between. The CDR3 is CASGLPPGGAPGVNTEAFF. The CDR3 coding sequence is TGTGCTAGTGGTTTGCCCCCGGGGGGGGCCCCAGGGGTAAACACTGAAGCTTTCTTT. Full variable domain (remainder filled in from reference TRBV12-5 and TRBJ1-1): DARVTQTPRHKVTEMGQEVTMRCQPILGHNTVFWYRQTMMQGLELLAYFRNRAPLDDSGMPKDRFSAEMPDATLATLKIQPSEPRDSAVYFCASGLPPGGAPGVNTEAFFGQGTRLTVV.

The chain uses TRBV18 and TRBJ1-4; D gene uncertain. Per germline, CDR1 KGHSH and CDR2 LQKENI. The CDR3 contains 16 residues. V lost 1 base to trimming and J lost 6 bases, with 15 bases between them. CDR3 sequence: CASSPQTLALDEKLFF. CDR3 nucleotide sequence: TGTGCCAGCTCACCACAGACGTTGGCCCTTGATGAAAAACTGTTTTTT.

The CDR3 spells CASSASSGGTYEQYF. The DNA for the CDR3 is TGTGCCAGCAGTGCCTCTAGCGGGGGAACCTACGAGCAGTACTTC. This chain joins TRBV12-3 or TRBV12-4 and TRBJ2-7, with TRBD2 identical over 10 bases. V shed 5 bases, J shed 2 bases, and the junction held 6 bases outside the gene matches. The CDR3 extends over 15 amino acids.

This clonotype was picked up many times. The genes are TRBV7-2 and TRBJ2-7, with 14 bases lining up with TRBD2. The CDR3 length is 18 residues. V was pared by 4 bases and J by 7 bases, with 15 bases of the junction left unmatched. From germline, CDR1 is SGHTA and CDR2 FQGNSA. The CDR3 loop is CASSSPPGLAGAGREQYF. CDR3 nucleotide sequence: TGTGCCAGCAGCTCACCGCCGGGACTAGCGGGAGCGGGCCGAGAGCAGTACTTC.

This clonotype appeared a few times. The chain is built from TRBV24-1 and TRBJ2-3; either TRBD1 or TRBD2 may fit D (5 bases each). Germline CDR1 and CDR2: KGHDR and SFDVKD. This CDR3 contains 16 residues. V shed 3 bases and J shed 0 bases, with 12 bases lying between them. The CDR3 loop is CATSDPGPTSTDTQYF. In DNA, the CDR3 is TGTGCCACCAGTGATCCGGGACCTACCAGCACAGATACGCAGTATTTT.

This clonotype showed up just once. The rearrangement links TRBV19 to TRBJ1-5, with D hard to call. The V gene lost 3 bases and the J gene lost 9 bases, with 9 bases spanning the gap. The CDR3 runs 12 residues. Germline V gene data show CDR1 as LNHDA and CDR2 as SQIVND (reference sequence). The DNA for the CDR3 is TGTGCCAGTAGTATGTCTGGGCGGCCCCAGCATTTT. Translation gives CASSMSGRPQHF.

The rearrangement links TRBV7-2 to TRBJ2-2; TRBD1 is a possible D gene (5 bases). The germline CDR1 and CDR2 sequences are SGHTA and FQGNSA. This CDR3 has 14 residues. With 0 bases removed from V and 7 bases from J, the gap between germline ends came to 9 bases. In DNA, the CDR3 is TGTGCCAGCAGCTTAGCGCAGGGTGGCGGGGAGCTGTTTTTT. Amino acids: CASSLAQGGGELFF.

The rearrangement links TRBV7-2 to TRBJ2-5; D perhaps matches TRBD2 (6 bases). Trimming cost V 5 bases and J 4 bases, with 14 bases left between them. The CDR3 has 14 amino acids. The germline gives CDR1 SGHTA, CDR2 FQGNSA. For the CDR3, the DNA is TGTGCCAGCAGCCCTAGCCGAGCGGGAGAGACCCAGTACTTC. This codes for CASSPSRAGETQYF.

This chain connects TRBV9 to TRBJ1-3; D gene ambiguous. Trimming took 0 bases from V and 0 from J, leaving 10 bases between them. CDR1 SGDLS and CDR2 YYNGEE come from the germline V gene. This CDR3 is 16 amino acids long. The chain's CDR3 is CASSVDGTASGNTIYF. DNA of the CDR3: TGTGCCAGCAGCGTAGACGGTACGGCCTCTGGAAACACCATATATTTT. Based on the CDR3 plus reference TRBV9 and TRBJ1-3, the full variable domain is DSGVTQTPKHLITATGQRVTLRCSPRSGDLSVYWYQQSLDQGLQFLIQYYNGEERAKGNILERFSAQQFPDLHSELNLSSLELGDSALYFCASSVDGTASGNTIYFGEGSWLTVV.

The CDR3 protein is CASSSDGTSGSSPYNEQFF. For the CDR3, the DNA is TGCGCCAGCAGCTCGGATGGGACTAGCGGGAGTAGTCCCTACAATGAGCAGTTCTTC. V usage is TRBV5-1 and J usage is TRBJ2-1, with 14 bases lining up with TRBD2. CDR3 size: 19 residues. Looked up from germline, CDR1 is SGHRS and CDR2 is YFSETQ. V lost 3 bases, J lost 2 bases, and 10 bases stayed unmatched.

The V call is TRBV12-3 or TRBV12-4, the J call TRBJ2-5; D not certain. V was pared by 1 base and J by 5 bases, with 14 bases between. The CDR3 totals 15 residues. The CDR3 sequence is CASSLVDWISETQYF. DNA of the CDR3: TGTGCCAGCAGTTTAGTAGACTGGATATCGGAGACCCAGTACTTC.

J is TRBJ2-7 and V is TRBV28; 7 bases are shared with TRBD1. This CDR3 has 13 residues. The germline gives CDR1 MDHEN, CDR2 SYDVKM. Unmatched junction bases numbered 6, after V lost 6 bases and J lost 4 bases. CDR3 in DNA: TGTGCCAGCAGCCTCTCCAGGGGGTACGAGCAGTACGTC. It is translated as CASSLSRGYEQYV.

Here the CDR3 reads CASTGTSGRWGENEQFF. In nucleotides, the CDR3 is TGTGCCAGCACTGGGACTAGCGGGAGGTGGGGCGAAAATGAGCAGTTCTTC. The genes are TRBV19 and TRBJ2-1, with TRBD2 matching 15 bases. The V gene's germline CDR1 is LNHDA and CDR2 SQIVND (reference sequence). This CDR3 is built from 17 residues. V lost 9 bases and J lost 7; bases outside the gene matches: 13.

The chain uses TRBV30 and TRBJ1-2, with D tentatively TRBD1 (5 bases). The CDR3 has 17 amino acids. Trimming removed 2 bases at V and 5 bases at J, with 24 bases between. In germline, CDR1 is GTSNPN, CDR2 SVGIG (reference sequence). CDR3 sequence (DNA): TGTGCCTGGAGTTCTTCTTTTTGGGGACGCTACGTTTATGGCTACACCTTC. Amino acid sequence: CAWSSSFWGRYVYGYTF.

This clonotype was counted a few times. The chain is built from TRBV12-5 and TRBJ1-2; D gene uncertain. The germline V gene encodes CDR1 LGHNT and CDR2 FRNRAP. The CDR3 consists of 14 residues. V lost 6 bases and J lost 0, with 11 bases in between. This CDR3 reads CASGPDGANYGYTF. The CDR3 DNA is TGTGCTAGTGGCCCGGACGGAGCTAACTATGGCTACACCTTC.

This clonotype showed up just a few times. The chain is built from TRBV6-1 and TRBJ2-2; D perhaps matches TRBD1 (5 bases). The CDR3 runs to 15 residues. Germline V gives CDR1 MNHNS, CDR2 SASEGT. Trimming left V 6 bases short and J 5 bases short, with 16 bases between. In DNA, the CDR3 is TGTGCCAGCAGACAAAATAGGGGTGGGACCGGGGAGCTGTTTTTT. It is translated as CASRQNRGGTGELFF.